This T cell receptor beta chain was captured in a study of CD8 T cells in ankylosing spondylitis. This CDR3 spans 13 amino acids. With V trimmed by 8 bases and J by 10 bases, 6 bases remained unmatched. The germline V gene has CDR1 SNHLY and CDR2 FYNNEI. A single record per CDR3 protein comes from TCRdb applying MiXCR to the 5' RACE reads. This repertoire shows 150,000 to 200,000 distinct CDR3 sequences, roughly 13% found once; its top ten account for 11%. Whole-study results and caveats: Matched synovial fluid from ankylosing spondylitis patients was reported to be enriched for disease-linked clones. In peripheral blood, disease-linked CD8+ clones occurred at relatively low frequencies. Some motif variants were previously reported in reactive arthritis synovial fluid and blood. Blood of patients with ankylosing spondylitis appeared to be characterized by a TCR beta motif of several highly homologous variants.

This clonotype was recorded at least ten times. Antigen: not known. Specimen: blood, either unsorted or a sorted T cell fraction (not recorded which). The gene calls are TRBV2 and TRBJ1-6; 9 bases map to TRBD1. The TCR comes from a female donor with ankylosing spondylitis or in good health (not recorded which). The CDR3 region is CASGGQGGSPLHF. The CDR3 nucleotides are TGTGCCAGCGGGGGACAGGGAGGATCACCCCTCCACTTT.